This entry lists 5 T cell receptor beta chains sequenced from one sample in a study of cytomegalovirus exposure and HLA in healthy donors. The study ran its PCR with 60 Vbeta and 13 Jbeta primers. This table comes from immunoSEQ multiplex PCR, and its TCRdb copy is limited to in-frame clones, with some not included. The data contain about 160,000 clones, approximately 80% of them singletons. The sample taken for sequencing was PBMCs. The source of these receptors is a man between 50 and 59 years old in good health and CMV-seropositive.

V and J are TRBV21-1 and TRBJ2-5; the table's D call, TRBD1, was not checked against the DNA. The J call may not be correct, given that the DNA end is closer to TRBJ2-7. TRBV21-1 is a recognized pseudogene. CDR3 length equals 13 residues. CDR3 residues: CASRPGCSYEQYF. The DNA of the CDR3 is TGTGCCAGCAGACCAGGGTGTTCCTACGAGCAGTACTTC.

This chain connects TRBV5-6 to TRBJ2-2; D is uncertain. Between the trimmed V and J ends, which lost 4 bases and 0 bases, there was a span of 7 bases. CDR3 length equals 14 residues. Germline V gives CDR1 SGHDT, CDR2 YYEEEE. The CDR3 DNA reads as TGTGCCAGCAGCCCCAGGACGAACACCGGGGAGCTGTTTTTT. Amino acids: CASSPRTNTGELFF.

V usage is TRBV19 and J usage is TRBJ2-2; the D gene is possibly TRBD1 (7 bases). The CDR3 loop spans 16 amino acids. Germline V lookup: CDR1 LNHDA, CDR2 SQIVND (reference sequence). Trimming cost V 3 bases and J 0 bases, with 11 bases left between them. CDR3 sequence (DNA): TGTGCCAGTAGTATGGAGGGACAGACGAACACCGGGGAGCTGTTTTTT. Amino acid sequence: CASSMEGQTNTGELFF.

This clone was detected a few times. The chain has TRBV29-1 and TRBJ2-1; 8 bases map to TRBD2. Trimming at V came to 4 bases and at J to 6 bases, leaving 11 bases not matched to a gene. The CDR3 loop spans 15 amino acids. Germline loops: CDR1 SQVTM, CDR2 ANQGSEA. The CDR3 sequence is CSVADGGANLNEQFF. The DNA of the CDR3 is TGCAGCGTTGCGGACGGGGGGGCCAATCTCAATGAGCAGTTCTTC.

V is TRBV6-5 and J is TRBJ1-5; 9 bases map to TRBD1. The CDR3 is 14 amino acids. Germline CDR1 is MNHEY and CDR2 is SVGAGI. V dropped 6 bases and J dropped 2; count of bases not matched to a gene: 2. The CDR3 loop reads CASRRQGGNQPQHF. In nucleotides, the CDR3 is TGTGCCAGCAGACGACAGGGGGGCAATCAGCCCCAGCATTTT.